The 18 T cell receptor beta chains below were found in one sample sequenced in a study of cytomegalovirus exposure and HLA in healthy donors. The PCR ran on 60 Vbeta and 13 Jbeta primers. The protocol was immunoSEQ multiplex PCR, while the TCRdb copy is restricted to in-frame clones and leaves out a portion. The table includes about 160,000 clones, around 85% detected once. Material: PBMCs. These receptors were taken from a boy younger than 10 in good health and CMV-seronegative.

J is TRBJ1-4 and V is TRBV6-1; no clear D. V shed 7 bases and J shed 6 bases, with 12 bases lying between them. CDR1 is MNHNS, CDR2 SASEGT, per germline. The CDR3 extends over 13 amino acids. DNA of the CDR3: TGTGCCAGCATACGACAACGTCATGAAAAACTGTTTTTT. Translating it yields CASIRQRHEKLFF.

In DNA form, the CDR3 reads TGTGCCAGCAGCCGACAGACAGGGAACTACGAGCAGTACTTC. It translates to CASSRQTGNYEQYF. The chain carries TRBV7-3 and TRBJ2-7, with 7 nucleotides matching TRBD1. This CDR3 is built from 14 residues. The germline CDR1 and CDR2 sequences are SGHTA and FQGTGA. V was clipped by 5 bases and J by 3 bases; unmatched bases: 7.

A remark on this clone: Other DNA sequences of this sample code for an identical CDR3. The rearrangement uses TRBV5-4 and TRBJ1-4, with TRBD1 identical over 7 bases. Germline V gene lookup returns CDR1 SGHNT and CDR2 YYREEE (reference sequence). This CDR3 contains 14 residues. Trimming cost V 1 base and J 6 bases; bases outside gene matches: 3. The CDR3 loop is CASSLRQGDEKLFF. The CDR3 nucleotides read TGTGCCAGCAGCTTGAGGCAGGGGGATGAAAAACTGTTTTTT.

This clone was recorded once. Here the CDR3 DNA reads TGTGCCAGCAGCAGGGATCCCACCGGGGAGCTGTTTTTT. This codes for CASSRDPTGELFF. The gene calls are TRBV28 and TRBJ2-2, with D possibly TRBD1 on 5 matching bases. From germline, CDR1 is MDHEN and CDR2 SYDVKM. The CDR3 consists of 13 residues. V was trimmed by 6 bases and J by 4 bases, leaving 9 bases between them.

V usage is TRBV7-9 and J usage is TRBJ2-1; D not certain. The CDR3 spans 15 residues. Germline V gives CDR1 SEHNR, CDR2 FQNEAQ (reference sequence). V was trimmed by 5 bases and J by 0 bases, leaving 11 bases between them. The CDR3 region has the DNA TGTGCCAGCAGCCTCTCCGGTACCTCCTACAATGAGCAGTTCTTC. This translates into CASSLSGTSYNEQFF.

This chain links TRBV2 with TRBJ1-5; D is unclear. Germline V gives CDR1 SNHLY, CDR2 FYNNEI. CDR3 size: 12 residues. The V gene lost 4 bases and the J gene lost 8 bases, with 9 bases spanning the gap. CDR3: CASSASGEPQHF. The CDR3 DNA sequence: TGTGCCAGCAGTGCGTCGGGTGAGCCCCAGCATTTT.

The rearrangement links TRBV19 to TRBJ1-4; D may be TRBD1 (5 bases). V lost 4 bases, J lost 7 bases, and 19 bases lay in between. The CDR3 covers 16 residues. From germline, CDR1 is LNHDA and CDR2 SQIVND (reference sequence). In DNA, the CDR3 is TGTGCCAGTAGTACACCCCTCGGGGGGGTGGGTGAAAAACTGTTTTTT. It codes for CASSTPLGGVGEKLFF.

The chain is built from TRBV28 and TRBJ2-7, with 12 nucleotides matching TRBD1. The DNA end favors TRBJ2-1, so the J call may be wrong. The CDR3 contains 16 residues. Germline CDR1 MDHEN, CDR2 SYDVKM. CDR3: CASSFPWDRGLYEQFF. DNA of the CDR3: TGTGCCAGCAGTTTCCCCTGGGACAGGGGGCTCTATGAGCAGTTCTTC.

The V gene is TRBV11-2, the J gene TRBJ2-7; 8 bases are a match to TRBD1. The CDR3 spans 16 residues. The V segment lost 5 bases and the J segment 3 bases; nucleotides outside the gene matches: 12. Per germline, CDR1 SGHAT and CDR2 FQNNGV. The chain's CDR3 is CASSDRTGNGIYEQYV. The CDR3 coding sequence is TGTGCCAGCAGCGATAGGACAGGGAATGGGATCTACGAGCAGTACGTC.

The rearrangement joins TRBV28 to TRBJ1-5, with D hard to call. CDR1 MDHEN and CDR2 SYDVKM come from the germline V gene. This CDR3 is built from 15 residues. Trimming took off 3 bases at V and 6 bases at J, with 15 bases between the two ends. CDR3 DNA sequence: TGTGCCAGCAGTTTCCGGGTTTTAATCGGTCAGCCCCAGCATTTT. Its protein is CASSFRVLIGQPQHF.

The gene calls are TRBV6-4 and TRBJ1-2; TRBD1 matches at 7 bases. After removal of 6 bases from V and 6 bases from J, the junction contained 10 bases not matched to a gene. The CDR3 totals 14 residues. Germline-derived CDR1 and CDR2 are MRHNA and SNTAGT. The CDR3 here is CASSPGGRGDGYTF. CDR3 in DNA: TGTGCCAGCAGCCCTGGCGGCAGGGGGGATGGCTACACCTTC.

The chain employs TRBV27 and TRBJ2-3; D is unclear. CDR1 is MNHEY, CDR2 SMNVEV, per germline (reference sequence). V gave up 1 base and J gave up 1 base, with 9 bases separating them. This CDR3 region has 15 residues. This CDR3 is CASSLYEPGTDTQYF. CDR3 DNA sequence: TGTGCCAGCAGTTTATATGAGCCCGGCACAGATACGCAGTATTTT.

The chain recombines TRBV5-4 with TRBJ1-2; D gene unclear. Germline CDR1 reads SGHNT; CDR2 reads YYREEE (reference sequence). Trimming stripped 6 bases from V and 3 bases from J, with 12 bases between. This CDR3 contains 13 residues. The CDR3 sequence: CASTGGWDYGYTF. The DNA for the CDR3 is TGTGCCAGCACCGGCGGGTGGGACTATGGCTACACCTTC.

The chain couples TRBV5-1 to TRBJ1-4; 10 bases are shared with TRBD1. CDR3 length: 20 residues. The V segment lost 0 bases and the J segment 5 bases; nucleotides outside the gene matches: 16. Germline V gene sequence: CDR1 SGHRS, CDR2 YFSETQ. CDR3 coding DNA: TGCGCCAGCAGCTTGGGGGGGGTGACAGGGGGCCGCGTTCCGAATGAAAAACTGTTTTTT. It encodes CASSLGGVTGGRVPNEKLFF.

The chain carries TRBV4-1 and TRBJ2-3; 7 nucleotides agree with TRBD2. The trim removed 1 base at V and 4 bases at J, leaving 8 bases unmatched. This CDR3 has 16 amino acids. Germline CDR1 reads MGHRA; CDR2 reads YSYEKL. The CDR3 loop reads CASSQGRGGRSDTQYF. The CDR3 coding sequence is TGCGCCAGCAGCCAAGGGCGTGGCGGGAGATCAGATACGCAGTATTTT.

The CDR3 is CASSTDRSPYNSPLHF. The CDR3 DNA reads as TGTGCCAGCAGTACGGACAGGAGTCCCTATAATTCACCCCTCCACTTT. The V and J genes are TRBV28 and TRBJ1-6; 7 nucleotides agree with TRBD1. This CDR3 has 16 residues. J gave up 2 bases and V 5 bases, and 6 bases lay outside the gene matches. Germline lookup yields CDR1 MDHEN and CDR2 SYDVKM.

The rearrangement links TRBV16 to TRBJ2-1; 10 bases are shared with TRBD2. The CDR3 has 17 residues. The germline gives CDR1 KGHSY, CDR2 FQNENV. With V trimmed by 2 bases and J by 5 bases, 9 bases remained unmatched. The CDR3 reads CASSQLAGEVGHNEQFF. In nucleotides, the CDR3 is TGTGCCAGCAGCCAACTAGCGGGAGAGGTAGGCCACAATGAGCAGTTCTTC. The entire variable domain, with the rest obtained from reference TRBV16 and TRBJ2-1, is as follows: GEEVAQTPKHLVRGEGQKAKLYCAPIKGHSYVFWYQQVLKNEFKFLISFQNENVFDETGMPKERFSAKCLPNSPCSLEIQATKLEDSAVYFCASSQLAGEVGHNEQFFGPGTRLTVL.

The chain employs TRBV7-2 and TRBJ2-3; 7 bases fit TRBD2. Germline trimming cut 0 bases from V and 6 bases from J; bases unmatched to any gene: 0. This CDR3 comprises 13 residues. Germline V lookup: CDR1 SGHTA, CDR2 FQGNSA. As DNA, the CDR3 is TGTGCCAGCAGCTTAGCGGGGGGGGATACGCAGTATTTT. This encodes CASSLAGGDTQYF.